Following are 7 T cell receptor beta chains from one sample sequenced in a study of cytomegalovirus exposure and HLA in healthy donors. The primer mix had 60 Vbeta and 13 Jbeta primers. Clones were read by immunoSEQ multiplex PCR, and TCRdb kept only the in-frame ones, dropping some. There are fewer than 130,000 clones in the sample; 65% to 75% occur only once, and 9.5% to 13% lies in the top ten. Sequencing used PBMCs. The receptors originated from a man aged 35-49 years in good health and CMV-seropositive.

V is TRBV4-3 and J is TRBJ2-2; TRBD1 matches at 7 bases. This CDR3 contains 14 residues. Germline V gene sequence: CDR1 LGHNA, CDR2 YSLEER. The V segment lost 5 bases and the J segment 7 bases; nucleotides outside the gene matches: 7. The CDR3 protein is CASSLTGKDGELFF. The CDR3 DNA reads TGCGCCAGCAGCTTGACAGGGAAGGACGGGGAGCTGTTTTTT.

There are a few counts of this clone. Here the CDR3 DNA reads TGTGCCAGTAGTATAGTAGCGGAGACTGAGCAGTTCTTC. This translates into CASSIVAETEQFF. The rearrangement joins TRBV19 to TRBJ2-1, with D possibly matching TRBD2 (6 bases). Germline assignment: CDR1 LNHDA and CDR2 SQIVND (reference sequence). The CDR3 is 13 residues long. Trimming removed 1 base at V and 9 bases at J, with 10 bases between.

This clone was observed a few times. The rearrangement links TRBV10-3 to TRBJ1-1; TRBD1 agrees at 8 bases. The germline V gene has CDR1 ENHRY and CDR2 SYGVKD. The CDR3 is 15 amino acids. The V segment lost 9 bases and the J segment 0 bases; nucleotides outside the gene matches: 9. CDR3 sequence (DNA): TGTGCCATAAGAGACCGGACAGGGATGAACACTGAAGCTTTCTTT. This codes for CAIRDRTGMNTEAFF.

The gene calls are TRBV30 and TRBJ2-3; D is uncertain. CDR3 length equals 12 residues. Trimming removed 3 bases from V and 5 bases from J, with 9 bases in between. Germline V CDR1 and CDR2: GTSNPN, SVGIG (reference sequence). The CDR3 spells CAWREPGDTQYF. In DNA, the CDR3 is TGTGCCTGGAGGGAGCCGGGAGATACGCAGTATTTT.

The J gene is TRBJ1-5, the V gene TRBV19, with a weak D call TRBD1 (5 bases). V was shortened by 5 bases and J by 0 bases, with 11 bases between the two germline ends. The CDR3 sequence is 15 residues long. Germline lookup yields CDR1 LNHDA and CDR2 SQIVND (reference sequence). The CDR3 coding sequence is TGTGCCAGTAGTTGGGACTATAGTAGCAATCAGCCCCAGCATTTT. Protein sequence: CASSWDYSSNQPQHF. The whole variable domain, remainder taken from reference TRBV19 and TRBJ1-5, is DGGITQSPKYLFRKEGQNVTLSCEQNLNHDAMYWYRQDPGQGLRLIYYSQIVNDFQKGDIAEGYSVSREKKESFPLTVTSAQKNPTAFYLCASSWDYSSNQPQHFGDGTRLSIL.

This clone was detected only once. The germline gene is not matched at one end of the junction; a read error may be the cause. The V and J genes are TRBV7-9 and TRBJ1-1, with 11 positions matching TRBD1. CDR3 size: 12 residues. CDR1 is SEHNR and CDR2 is FQNEAQ in the germline V gene (reference sequence). The CDR3 nucleotides read TGTGCCAGCAGGGGACAGGGGGTCAAAGCGGATTTT. This translates into CASRGQGVKADF.

This chain uses TRBV28 with TRBJ1-5, with 7 bases aligning to TRBD1. The length of the CDR3 is 17 residues. With 2 bases clipped from V and 4 bases from J, the junction kept 11 bases outside the gene matches. The germline V gene has CDR1 MDHEN and CDR2 SYDVKM. The CDR3 reads CASSLRPGRDSNQPQHF. The CDR3 nucleotides read TGTGCCAGCAGTTTACGTCCCGGGCGGGACAGTAATCAGCCCCAGCATTTT.